Below are 10 T cell receptor beta chains sequenced from a single sample in a study of cytomegalovirus exposure and HLA in healthy donors. This PCR relied on a set of 60 Vbeta primers and 13 Jbeta primers. Produced via immunoSEQ multiplex PCR; TCRdb's table is partial and in-frame only. The repertoire holds about 170,000 clones, roughly 80% seen once, with 2.4% in the top ten. The sample consisted of PBMCs. Receptor source: a male donor in good health and CMV-seronegative.

The gene calls are TRBV25-1 and TRBJ2-3; maybe TRBD1 (6 bases). The CDR3 totals 14 residues. CDR1 is MGHDK, CDR2 SYGVNS, per germline. Trimming removed 6 bases at V and 0 bases at J, with 10 bases between. The CDR3 coding sequence is TGTGCCAGCAGCGGACAGCTTAGCACAGATACGCAGTATTTT. Protein: CASSGQLSTDTQYF.

V usage is TRBV7-2 and J usage is TRBJ2-7; D call uncertain. There are 17 residues in the CDR3. CDR1 SGHTA and CDR2 FQGNSA come from the germline V gene. V gave up 2 bases and J gave up 0 bases, with 17 bases separating them. Here the CDR3 DNA reads TGTGCCAGCAGCTTAATGGGTGGGTTGGGCATCTCCTACGAGCAGTACTTC. This encodes CASSLMGGLGISYEQYF.

The chain employs TRBV9 and TRBJ1-2; 8 positions agree with TRBD1. In germline, CDR1 is SGDLS, CDR2 YYNGEE. V shed 1 base, J shed 2 bases, and the junction held 7 bases outside the gene matches. There are 16 residues in the CDR3. This CDR3 is CASSVNSGQVNYGYTF. CDR3 nucleotides: TGTGCCAGCAGCGTAAATTCGGGACAGGTCAACTATGGCTACACCTTC.

The sample holds a few counts of this clone. The V gene is TRBV7-8, the J gene TRBJ1-5; D is unclear. The CDR3 loop spans 16 amino acids. V was clipped by 0 bases and J by 5 bases, with 14 bases between them. Looked up from germline, CDR1 is SGHVS and CDR2 is FQNEAQ. The CDR3 DNA sequence: TGTGCCAGCAGCTTAGCTCGGGTGGCTCCCGATCAGCCCCAGCATTTT. It encodes CASSLARVAPDQPQHF.

The chain joins TRBV10-3 to TRBJ1-4; TRBD1 matches at 9 bases. This CDR3 region has 15 residues. With V trimmed by 4 bases and J by 2 bases, 2 bases remained unmatched. The germline CDR1 and CDR2 sequences are ENHRY and SYGVKD. CDR3 DNA: TGTGCCATCAGTGTCGACAGGGGGACTAATGAAAAACTGTTTTTT. This codes for CAISVDRGTNEKLFF.

The chain has TRBV18 and TRBJ2-7; TRBD1 matches 12 bases. This CDR3 contains 19 residues. CDR1 and CDR2 (germline): KGHSH, LQKENI. After removal of 5 bases from V and 2 bases from J, the junction contained 16 bases not matched to a gene. This chain's CDR3 is CASSVLLPGQGARAYEQYF. The CDR3 DNA follows: TGTGCCAGCTCAGTCCTGCTGCCGGGACAGGGGGCACGGGCCTACGAGCAGTACTTC.

The chain uses TRBV7-8 and TRBJ2-7; D is perhaps TRBD2 (6 bases). The germline V and J ends were trimmed by 3 bases and 2 bases, with 17 bases remaining between them. Germline V lookup: CDR1 SGHVS, CDR2 FQNEAQ. This CDR3 has 16 amino acids. CDR3 region: CASSFLLGGSTYEQYF. CDR3 DNA sequence: TGTGCCAGCAGCTTCCTGTTGGGGGGTAGCACCTACGAGCAGTACTTC.

This chain links TRBV28 with TRBJ2-2, with a possible D match to TRBD1 (7 bases). The V end lost 2 bases, the J end lost 7 bases, and 26 bases lay between the germline ends. The CDR3 loop spans 19 amino acids. Germline CDR1 and CDR2: MDHEN and SYDVKM. CDR3 residues: CASSLGGGGLGPRGGELFF. In nucleotides, the CDR3 is TGTGCCAGCAGTTTAGGTGGAGGGGGCCTAGGGCCCCGGGGCGGGGAGCTGTTTTTT.

V gene TRBV29-1 combines with J gene TRBJ2-1; a possible D gene is TRBD2 (6 bases). V was clipped by 3 bases and J by 0 bases, with 12 bases between them. The length of the CDR3 is 15 residues. Looked up from germline, CDR1 is SQVTM and CDR2 is ANQGSEA. Here the CDR3 reads CSVEREGDSYNEQFF. For the CDR3, the DNA is TGCAGCGTTGAGCGGGAAGGGGACTCCTACAATGAGCAGTTCTTC.

The chain combines TRBV9 with TRBJ2-1, with 10 bases identical to TRBD2. After removal of 7 bases from V and 0 bases from J, the junction contained 7 bases not matched to a gene. The germline V gene has CDR1 SGDLS and CDR2 YYNGEE. The CDR3 has 16 residues. The CDR3 DNA reads TGTGCCAGCGGCCTAGCGGGAGTCGGCTCCTACAATGAGCAGTTCTTC. Its translation is CASGLAGVGSYNEQFF.